This T cell receptor beta chain was documented in a study of blood T cell repertoires in COVID-19. Across the study: COVID-19 samples from acute and convalescent phases originated in the United States, Italy and Spain. T cells, B-cell-depleted T cells, or PBMCs provided the cDNA or gDNA that served as material.

The V end was cut by 5 bases, the J end by 0 bases, with 7 bases between. This CDR3 has 14 amino acids. Looked up from germline, CDR1 is SGHAT and CDR2 is FQNNGV. Authors' data handling: Amplification with reference gene primers provided the estimates of nucleated cell counts. The protocol was immunoSEQ multiplex PCR, while the TCRdb copy is restricted to in-frame clones and leaves out a portion. V and J calls and clone size come straight from that table; D and trimming were deduced from the DNA. This sample yields 50,000 to 70,000 clones, of which more than 85% are seen a single time; 7.4% belongs to the top ten.

The sequenced sample consisted of peripheral blood. The TCR originated in a human donor with active COVID-19. The donor label of this sample is uncertain. The rearrangement uses TRBV11-2 and TRBJ1-4; no definite D call. As DNA, the CDR3 is TGTGCCAGCAGCCCAGAGGCAACTAATGAAAAACTGTTTTTT. It translates to CASSPEATNEKLFF.